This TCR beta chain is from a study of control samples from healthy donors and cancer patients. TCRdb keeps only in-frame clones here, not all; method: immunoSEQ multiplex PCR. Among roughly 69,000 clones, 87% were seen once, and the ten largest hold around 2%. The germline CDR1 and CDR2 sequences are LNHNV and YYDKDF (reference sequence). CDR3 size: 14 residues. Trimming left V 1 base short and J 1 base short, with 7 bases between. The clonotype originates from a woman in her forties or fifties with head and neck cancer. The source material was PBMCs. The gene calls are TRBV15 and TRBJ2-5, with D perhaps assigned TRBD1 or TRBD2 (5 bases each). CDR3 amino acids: CATSRVGGQETQYF. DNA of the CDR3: TGTGCCACCAGCAGAGTTGGGGGCCAAGAGACCCAGTACTTC. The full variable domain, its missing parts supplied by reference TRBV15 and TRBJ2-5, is DAMVIQNPRYQVTQFGKPVTLSCSQTLNHNVMYWYQQKSSQAPKLLFHYYDKDFNNEADTPDNFQSRRPNTSFCFLDIRSPGLGDTAMYLCATSRVGGQETQYFGPGTRLLVL.